These T cell receptor beta chains were read from a single sample in a study of blood T cells in healthy people across ages. TCRdb re-analysed the 5' RACE reads in MiXCR, keeping a single row per CDR3 protein. This table holds over a million distinct CDR3 sequences, about 40% found once. The sequencing sample was made of blood. These receptors all come from a young woman in good health. Each CDR3 is given with its conserved first and last residue. D genes are given only for firm matches. For some rows the clone size is stated as once, few or many, or as a class when expanded; others skip it.

TRBJ1-5 | TRBV5-5 | NA | NA | CASSWHSNQPQHF | TGTGCCAGCAGCTGGCATAGCAATCAGCCCCAGCATTTT
TRBJ2-3 | TRBV7-2 | NA | NA | CASSLGWGLSTDTQYF | TGTGCCAGCAGCTTAGGTTGGGGGTTAAGCACAGATACGCAGTATTTT
TRBJ1-5 | TRBV4-1 | few | TRBD1 | CASSQGYTGDNQPQHF | TGCGCCAGCAGCCAGGGATATACAGGGGACAATCAGCCCCAGCATTTT
TRBJ2-1 | TRBV4-2 | few | NA | CASSPGADASYNEQFF | TGTGCCAGCAGCCCTGGAGCTGACGCCTCCTACAATGAGCAGTTCTTC
TRBJ2-7 | TRBV7-2 | NA | TRBD2 | CASSLLGLAGSGYEQYF | TGTGCCAGCAGCTTATTAGGACTAGCGGGATCCGGCTACGAGCAGTACTTC
TRBJ1-4 | TRBV7-9 | NA | NA | CASSLDGRQRRADNEKLFF | TGTGCCAGCAGCTTAGATGGAAGACAACGAAGGGCCGACAATGAAAAACTGTTTTTT
TRBJ2-3 | TRBV7-6 | NA | TRBD2 | CASSLGAGGPGADTQYF | TGTGCCAGCAGCTTAGGCGCGGGAGGGCCGGGAGCAGATACGCAGTATTTT
TRBJ1-6 | TRBV6-5 | few | NA | CASSYREGNSPLHF | TGTGCCAGCAGTTATCGGGAGGGCAATTCACCCCTCCACTTT
TRBJ2-3 | TRBV20-1 | NA | NA | CSARPIGDRAQYF | TGCAGTGCTAGGCCCATCGGGGATCGAGCGCAGTATTTT
TRBJ2-3 | TRBV7-2 | NA | TRBD2 | CASSLVMRGDGDTQYF | TGTGCCAGCAGCTTAGTAATGCGGGGGGATGGAGATACGCAGTATTTT
TRBJ2-1 | TRBV7-2 | NA | TRBD1 | CASSADRDAREQFF | TGTGCCAGCAGCGCCGACAGGGACGCGAGGGAGCAGTTCTTC
TRBJ2-7 | TRBV20-1 | NA | NA | CSASDLGDTAYEQYF | TGCAGTGCTAGTGACCTCGGGGACACCGCCTACGAGCAGTACTTC
TRBJ1-2 | TRBV12-3/TRBV12-4 | few | TRBD1 | CAKPGQKFYGYTF | TGTGCCAAACCGGGACAGAAATTTTATGGCTACACCTTC
TRBJ2-5 | TRBV6-1 | NA | TRBD2 | CASRKGLESETQYF | TGTGCCAGCAGAAAGGGACTAGAGTCAGAGACCCAGTACTTC
TRBJ2-7 | TRBV10-3 | NA | NA | CAISELSGSSYEQYF | TGTGCCATCAGTGAGCTTTCAGGGTCCTCCTACGAGCAGTACTTC
TRBJ2-1 | TRBV7-9 | NA | TRBD2 | CASSWGLAGGPSYNELFF | TGTGCCAGCAGCTGGGGACTAGCGGGGGGCCCCTCCTACAATGAGCTGTTCTTC
TRBJ2-7 | TRBV20-1 | few | NA | CSARDAQSYEQYF | TGCAGTGCTAGAGATGCACAGTCCTACGAGCAGTACTTC
TRBJ2-1 | TRBV10-1 | NA | NA | CTSSDEFSYNEQFF | TGCACCAGCAGTGACGAATTCTCCTACAATGAGCAGTTCTTC
TRBJ2-2 | TRBV20-1 | few | NA | CSAHDTYTGELFF | TGCAGTGCCCACGACACATACACCGGGGAGCTGTTTTTT
TRBJ2-3 | TRBV13 | NA | TRBD2 | CASGSSGDTDTQYF | TGTGCCAGCGGTTCTAGCGGGGACACAGATACGCAGTATTTT
TRBJ2-7 | TRBV28 | NA | TRBD2 | CASSSWTSGGISYEQYF | TGTGCCAGCAGTTCGTGGACTAGCGGGGGAATCTCCTACGAGCAGTACTTC
TRBJ2-7 | TRBV6-5 | few | NA | CASSSRSLAYEQYF | TGTGCCAGCAGCTCCCGCAGCCTGGCATACGAGCAGTACTTC
TRBJ2-7 | TRBV6-2/TRBV6-3 | NA | NA | CSSDLNEQYF | TGTTCCAGCGACTTGAACGAGCAGTACTTC
TRBJ2-5 | TRBV6-2/TRBV6-3 | once | TRBD2 | CASSSRLAGGVTQYF | TGTGCCAGCAGTTCCCGACTAGCGGGGGGTGTGACCCAGTACTTC
TRBJ1-2 | TRBV29-1 | NA | NA | CSVEVAGAINYGYTF | TGCAGCGTTGAAGTGGCGGGGGCAATTAACTATGGCTACACCTTC
TRBJ2-7 | TRBV20-1 | NA | NA | CSARQLSYEQYF | TGCAGTGCTAGACAGCTCTCCTACGAGCAGTACTTC
TRBJ2-1 | TRBV24-1 | few | TRBD1 | CATSEPGQERNEQFF | TGTGCCACCAGTGAGCCGGGACAGGAGAGGAATGAGCAGTTCTTC
TRBJ1-2 | TRBV4-1 | few | NA | CASSPSLQGSSGYTF | TGCGCCAGCAGCCCCTCTCTGCAGGGGAGCTCTGGCTACACCTTC
TRBJ1-1 | TRBV14 | few | NA | CASSQDRLVTEAFF | TGTGCCAGCAGCCAAGACAGGTTGGTCACTGAAGCTTTCTTT
TRBJ2-7 | TRBV6-6 | NA | NA | CASSFLIDRGGVEQYF | TGTGCCAGCAGTTTTCTCATCGACAGGGGAGGGGTCGAGCAGTACTTC
TRBJ1-2 | TRBV27 | once | TRBD1 | CASSPGTGLGSTF | TGTGCCAGCAGCCCCGGGACAGGACTAGGAAGCACCTTC
TRBJ2-3 | TRBV10-1 | NA | TRBD2 | CASSTGTSVGQDTQYF | TGCGCCAGCAGCACGGGGACTAGCGTTGGCCAAGATACGCAGTATTTT
TRBJ2-3 | TRBV20-1 | NA | NA | CSARGLPAGTDTQYF | TGCAGTGCTAGGGGTCTACCTGCGGGAACAGATACGCAGTATTTT
TRBJ2-3 | TRBV6-1 | NA | TRBD1 | CASRSGDRAVGTDTQYF | TGTGCCAGCAGGAGCGGGGACAGGGCGGTTGGCACAGATACGCAGTATTTT
TRBJ2-2 | TRBV20-1 | NA | TRBD1 | CSARTGAESGELFF | TGCAGTGCCAGGACAGGGGCGGAGTCCGGGGAGCTGTTTTTT
TRBJ1-1 | TRBV25-1 | few | NA | CASSESGVNTEAFF | TGTGCCAGCAGTGAATCTGGCGTGAACACTGAAGCTTTCTTT